The entry below gives a single T cell receptor (beta chain) sequence along with its context. CDR1 and CDR2 from the germline V gene are SGHKS and YYEKEE (reference sequence). The CDR3 covers 13 residues. Trimming stripped 3 bases from V and 2 bases from J, with 8 bases between. Per the study methods: Amplified reference gene primers provided the basis for estimating nucleated cell counts. Sequencing used immunoSEQ multiplex PCR; TCRdb keeps in-frame clones, though not all of them. V, J and clone size reflect that table, while D and trimming were determined from the DNA. The sample lists tens of thousands of clones, roughly 82% seen once, with 25% to 30% in the top ten. This sample was taken from a study of blood T cell repertoires in COVID-19. As for the study in general: The analysed material was cDNA or gDNA that came from T cells, B-cell-depleted T cells, or PBMCs.

The TCR originated in a woman older than 75 with active or convalescent COVID-19. This sequence joins TRBV5-5 and TRBJ2-5, with unresolved D. Sequencing was carried out using peripheral blood. CDR3 region: CASSSVTQETQYF. The CDR3 bases are TGTGCCAGCAGCTCGGTGACACAAGAGACCCAGTACTTC.